This TCR beta chain was obtained from a study of CD8 T cells in ankylosing spondylitis. Study results and caveats: Disease-linked clones were CD8+ and relatively rare in peripheral blood. Some of these motif variants have turned up before, in reports on reactive arthritis synovial fluid and blood.

The J segment lost 5 bases and the V segment lost 3 bases, leaving 7 bases of the junction unmatched. Germline values: CDR1 SGHTA, CDR2 FQGNSA. This CDR3 region has 15 residues. TCRdb analysed the 5' RACE reads with MiXCR anew, one entry per CDR3 protein. The table has some 140,000 distinct CDR3 sequences, approximately 8.4% seen once. On this clonotype: Its specificity is not known.

The chain couples TRBV7-2 to TRBJ1-5, with TRBD1 matching over 7 bases. The source of this sequence is a male donor with ankylosing spondylitis. The sequencing sample was made of synovial fluid, either unsorted or a sorted T cell fraction (not recorded which). CDR3 protein: CASSFLDREYQPQHF. The DNA of the CDR3 is TGTGCCAGCAGCTTCCTAGACAGGGAATATCAGCCCCAGCATTTT.